This entry concerns a single T cell receptor (beta chain). The data belong to a study of control samples from healthy donors and cancer patients. The assay was immunoSEQ multiplex PCR, and TCRdb's table has in-frame clones only and misses some. The sample has approximately 150,000 clones, around 92% seen once. Germline V lookup: CDR1 SGHRS, CDR2 YFSETQ. V gave up 2 bases and J gave up 8 bases; unmatched junction bases: 9. The CDR3 spans 15 residues. This receptor was taken from a man younger than 40 in good health. The chain combines TRBV5-1 with TRBJ1-3; 8 nucleotides align to TRBD1. The source material was blood. Written as DNA, the CDR3 is TGCGCCAGCAGCTTCTACGGACAGGGCGCGGACACCATATATTTT. It is translated as CASSFYGQGADTIYF. Full variable domain (rest looked up from reference TRBV5-1 and TRBJ1-3): KAGVTQTPRYLIKTRGQQVTLSCSPISGHRSVSWYQQTPGQGLQFLFEYFSETQRNKGNFPGRFSGRQFSNSRSEMNVSTLELGDSALYLCASSFYGQGADTIYFGEGSWLTVV.